The next 30 T cell receptor beta chains were all read from a single sample in a study of radiotherapy plus CTLA-4 blockade in lung cancer. TCRdb's table, derived via immunoSEQ multiplex PCR, lists solely in-frame clones and lacks some. Counted here are some 100,000 clones, about four fifths occurring once; the ten biggest clones make up 5% to 5.5%. This specimen consisted of peripheral blood, obtained from a patient treated with radiotherapy plus ipilimumab. All receptors come from a human donor with non-small cell lung cancer who had a partial response to radiotherapy plus ipilimumab.

The chain links TRBV6-1 to TRBJ2-7; a weak D match, TRBD1 (6 bases). The germline V and J ends were trimmed by 8 bases and 5 bases, with 16 bases remaining between them. The CDR3 contains 13 residues. CDR1 is MNHNS and CDR2 is SASEGT in the germline V gene. The CDR3 DNA reads as TGTGCCAGCGTTGAGAGGGGGAGAGACGAGCAGTACTTC. Residues: CASVERGRDEQYF.

The chain has TRBV7-2 and TRBJ2-1, with TRBD2 matching 8 bases. Germline V gene lookup returns CDR1 SGHTA and CDR2 FQGNSA. The length of the CDR3 is 16 residues. V was pared by 2 bases and J by 8 bases, with 11 bases of the junction left unmatched. In DNA, the CDR3 is TGTGCCAGCAGCTTACGGGTGAGCGGGAGCGTCTATGAGCAGTTCTTC. Its translation is CASSLRVSGSVYEQFF.

The chain carries TRBV2 and TRBJ1-2, with TRBD1 as a possible D gene (5 bases). Trimming pared 6 bases from V and 7 bases from J, leaving 12 bases between. CDR1 and CDR2 from the germline V gene are SNHLY and FYNNEI. This CDR3 is 12 amino acids long. CDR3 amino acids: CASRQGGSGYTF. The CDR3 bases are TGTGCCAGCAGGCAGGGCGGCAGTGGCTACACCTTC.

The chain recombines TRBV6-6 with TRBJ1-2, with D possibly being TRBD1 (6 bases). The CDR3 covers 15 residues. The germline V and J ends were trimmed by 6 bases and 1 base, with 15 bases remaining between them. CDR1 MNHNY and CDR2 SVGAGI come from the germline V gene (reference sequence). The CDR3 loop reads CASRRTADFNYGYTF. In DNA, the CDR3 is TGTGCCAGCAGACGGACAGCGGACTTTAACTATGGCTACACCTTC.

The chain recombines TRBV7-9 with TRBJ2-3; possible D gene TRBD2, 6 bases. The CDR3 covers 15 residues. Per germline, CDR1 SEHNR and CDR2 FQNEAQ (reference sequence). CDR3 coding DNA: TGTGCAACCACCCTCGGGGAGGCCCGGGGAAATACGCAGTATTTT. The encoded protein is CATTLGEARGNTQYF.

The rearrangement joins TRBV5-6 to TRBJ2-4; tentative D call: TRBD1 (7 bases). The CDR3 has 16 amino acids. CDR1 is SGHDT and CDR2 is YYEEEE in the germline V gene. V was trimmed by 0 bases and J by 1 base, leaving 11 bases between them. DNA of the CDR3: TGTGCCAGCAGCTTGGTATCAGGGGGGGCCAAAAACATTCAGTACTTC. This codes for CASSLVSGGAKNIQYF.

CDR3 bases: TGTGCCAGCAGTTTGATCTCGACAGTGAACACTGAAGCTTTCTTT. It encodes CASSLISTVNTEAFF. The J gene is TRBJ1-1, the V gene TRBV28; a possible D gene is TRBD1 (5 bases). CDR3 length equals 15 residues. Trimming cost V 3 bases and J 0 bases, with 11 bases left between them. Germline V gene data show CDR1 as MDHEN and CDR2 as SYDVKM.

This chain connects TRBV19 to TRBJ2-5; 13 bases map to TRBD2. Germline V lookup: CDR1 LNHDA, CDR2 SQIVND (reference sequence). V lost 4 bases to trimming and J lost 5 bases; unmatched junction nucleotides: 7. This CDR3 region has 16 residues. The CDR3 sequence: CASSKLAGGPGETQYF. The CDR3 DNA follows: TGTGCCAGTAGTAAACTAGCGGGAGGGCCTGGGGAGACCCAGTACTTC.

The rearrangement links TRBV6-5 to TRBJ2-1, with TRBD2 matching 7 bases. The germline V gene encodes CDR1 MNHEY and CDR2 SVGAGI. Trimming cost V 2 bases and J 1 base; bases outside gene matches: 5. CDR3 length equals 16 residues. The CDR3, as DNA: TGTGCCAGCAGTTACGGCGGGAGTTGGTCCTACAATGAGCAGTTCTTC. Residues: CASSYGGSWSYNEQFF.

The chain joins TRBV27 to TRBJ1-5; 9 bases map to TRBD1. J lost 7 bases, V lost 5 bases, and 6 bases had no gene match. The CDR3 sequence is 14 residues long. CDR1 and CDR2 (germline): MNHEY, SMNVEV (reference sequence). CDR3 bases: TGTGCCAGCAGTCCTCGACAGGGGGTGCAGCCCCAGCATTTT. It is translated as CASSPRQGVQPQHF.

The chain employs TRBV5-6 and TRBJ2-6; D is undetermined. The CDR3 runs 14 residues. V was shortened by 4 bases and J by 0 bases, with 5 bases between the two germline ends. Germline assignment: CDR1 SGHDT and CDR2 YYEEEE. This chain's CDR3 is CASSSSSGANVLTF. As DNA, the CDR3 is TGTGCCAGCAGCAGCTCCTCTGGGGCCAACGTCCTGACTTTC.

In its sample, this clone was seen once. The rearrangement uses TRBV6-5 and TRBJ1-2; D is ambiguous. The germline V gene has CDR1 MNHEY and CDR2 SVGAGI. The V gene lost 8 bases and the J gene lost 11 bases, with 12 bases spanning the gap. This CDR3 region has 10 residues. CDR3 residues: CASSEISYTF. The CDR3 DNA follows: TGTGCCAGCTCCGAGATTTCTTACACCTTC.

V is TRBV5-1 and J is TRBJ2-2; 11 positions match TRBD2. Germline V gene sequence: CDR1 SGHRS, CDR2 YFSETQ. Germline trimming cut 4 bases from V and 1 base from J; bases unmatched to any gene: 0. There are 15 residues in the CDR3. The CDR3 protein is CASSLAGGNTGELFF. In DNA form, the CDR3 reads TGCGCCAGCAGCCTAGCGGGAGGGAACACCGGGGAGCTGTTTTTT.

The chain recombines TRBV10-3 with TRBJ2-5; TRBD2 is a possible D gene (6 bases). There are 15 residues in the CDR3. Deletions cut 6 bases from V and 5 bases from J, with 19 bases between. Germline CDR1 is ENHRY and CDR2 is SYGVKD. In nucleotides, the CDR3 is TGTGCCATCAGCCGGGCTATTTTGGCGGGGGAGACCCAGTACTTC. This gives the protein CAISRAILAGETQYF.

The gene calls are TRBV20-1 and TRBJ2-5; no clear D. Germline values: CDR1 DFQATT, CDR2 SNEGSKA (reference sequence). The V and J ends lost 6 bases and 7 bases respectively, with 9 bases between them. The CDR3 contains 10 residues. The CDR3 loop is CSAIYGTQYF. The CDR3 DNA is TGCAGTGCAATTTACGGGACCCAGTACTTC.

CDR3 amino acids: CASSAGTGAGKGYTF. CDR3 nucleotides: TGTGCCAGCAGCGCCGGGACAGGCGCTGGAAAAGGCTACACCTTC. The chain combines TRBV9 with TRBJ1-2; 8 nucleotides line up with TRBD1. V was pared by 3 bases and J by 8 bases, with 12 bases of the junction left unmatched. This CDR3 spans 15 amino acids. CDR1 is SGDLS and CDR2 is YYNGEE in the germline V gene.

The chain has TRBV9 and TRBJ2-5; maybe TRBD1 (6 bases). The CDR3 covers 13 residues. Trimming removed 4 bases at V and 4 bases at J, with 11 bases between. Germline values: CDR1 SGDLS, CDR2 YYNGEE. CDR3 nucleotides: TGTGCCAGCAGCCCCAGGGGTGGAGAGACCCAGTACTTC. Residues: CASSPRGGETQYF.

In this sample, this clone turned up a few times. This chain joins TRBV19 and TRBJ1-1; D is undetermined. The CDR3 totals 14 residues. V lost 10 bases, J lost 8 bases, and 23 bases lay in between. Germline loops: CDR1 LNHDA, CDR2 SQIVND (reference sequence). This CDR3 is CATSVSGRISEAFF. DNA for the CDR3: TGTGCCACCTCAGTGAGCGGTAGGATTTCGGAAGCTTTCTTT.

The J gene is TRBJ2-5, the V gene TRBV7-9; 10 bases are shared with TRBD2. CDR1 is SEHNR, CDR2 FQNEAQ, per germline (reference sequence). This CDR3 has 16 amino acids. The V gene end was trimmed by 1 base and the J gene end by 4 bases; junction bases not matched to a gene: 6. This CDR3 reads CASSLGSGRTSETQYF. Here the CDR3 DNA reads TGTGCCAGCAGCTTAGGTAGCGGGAGGACCTCAGAGACCCAGTACTTC. Together with reference TRBV7-9 and TRBJ2-5, the CDR3 gives the full variable domain: DTGVSQNPRHKITKRGQNVTFRCDPISEHNRLYWYRQTLGQGPEFLTYFQNEAQLEKSRLLSDRFSAERPKGSFSTLEIQRTEQGDSAMYLCASSLGSGRTSETQYFGPGTRLLVL.

V gene TRBV29-1 combines with J gene TRBJ2-3; TRBD2 agrees at 14 bases. The trim removed 5 bases at V and 0 bases at J, leaving 4 bases unmatched. Germline loops: CDR1 SQVTM, CDR2 ANQGSEA. This CDR3 has 16 amino acids. The CDR3 DNA reads TGCAGCGTTCCAGGACTAGCGGGAGGTAGCACAGATACGCAGTATTTT. As protein: CSVPGLAGGSTDTQYF.

The genes are TRBV5-4 and TRBJ2-3; 7 nucleotides align to TRBD2. The CDR3 loop spans 15 amino acids. Trimming cost V 1 base and J 4 bases; bases outside gene matches: 6. Germline assignment: CDR1 SGHNT and CDR2 YYREEE (reference sequence). CDR3 protein: CASSLYSGTADTQYF. DNA for the CDR3: TGTGCCAGCAGCTTGTACAGCGGGACGGCAGATACGCAGTATTTT.

The genes are TRBV28 and TRBJ1-4; D remains unclear. V gave up 5 bases and J gave up 2 bases, with 15 bases separating them. The CDR3 spans 16 residues. Germline-derived CDR1 and CDR2 are MDHEN and SYDVKM. CDR3 nucleotide sequence: TGTGCCAGCAGTCCCTCGATAGCTGGGACTAATGAAAAACTGTTTTTT. Its protein is CASSPSIAGTNEKLFF.

The chain combines TRBV7-2 with TRBJ2-1, with TRBD2 matching over 8 bases. V lost 1 base, J lost 1 base, and 12 bases stayed unmatched. The CDR3 runs to 19 residues. Germline V lookup: CDR1 SGHTA, CDR2 FQGNSA. The CDR3 DNA reads as TGTGCCAGCAGCTTAGGCCCCTTTTGGCAGCGGGAGTCCTACAATGAGCAGTTCTTC. This gives the protein CASSLGPFWQRESYNEQFF.

The chain has TRBV7-9 and TRBJ2-3; TRBD2 agrees at 7 bases. Germline V gives CDR1 SEHNR, CDR2 FQNEAQ (reference sequence). V lost 2 bases, J lost 7 bases, and 6 bases stayed unmatched. The CDR3 has 14 amino acids. DNA of the CDR3: TGTGCCAGCAGCTTAACGGGAGGAGGACATACGCAGTATTTT. Its protein is CASSLTGGGHTQYF.

This CDR3 is CASSPASASRGAFF. The DNA of the CDR3 is TGTGCCAGCAGTCCCGCCTCGGCTTCCCGGGGAGCTTTCTTT. V usage is TRBV28 and J usage is TRBJ1-1; D gene uncertain. With 5 bases removed from V and 10 bases from J, the gap between germline ends came to 20 bases. The CDR3 is 14 amino acids. Germline V lookup: CDR1 MDHEN, CDR2 SYDVKM.

The CDR3 protein is CASSLPLGLAGGPGDTQYF. CDR3 coding DNA: TGTGCCAGCAGCTTACCCCTGGGACTAGCGGGAGGGCCGGGAGATACGCAGTATTTT. This chain connects TRBV7-2 to TRBJ2-3; 16 positions match TRBD2. This CDR3 has 19 amino acids. The V and J ends lost 2 bases and 5 bases, in that order; junction bases with no gene match: 10. The V gene's germline CDR1 is SGHTA and CDR2 FQGNSA.

The rearrangement joins TRBV6-6 to TRBJ2-1; TRBD2 agrees at 8 bases. CDR1 and CDR2 from the germline V gene are MNHNY and SVGAGI (reference sequence). This CDR3 is built from 14 residues. V lost 4 bases to trimming and J lost 3 bases; unmatched junction nucleotides: 2. The chain's CDR3 is CASSSSGSYNEQFF. Here the CDR3 DNA reads TGTGCCAGCAGTTCCAGCGGGAGCTACAATGAGCAGTTCTTC.

V usage is TRBV2 and J usage is TRBJ1-4, with a tentative D call TRBD1 (6 bases). CDR3 length: 14 amino acids. V lost 6 bases and J lost 7, with 15 bases in between. The germline V gene encodes CDR1 SNHLY and CDR2 FYNNEI. DNA of the CDR3: TGTGCCAGCAGAGTACAGGGAACGGGTGAAAAACTGTTTTTT. Amino acid sequence: CASRVQGTGEKLFF.

This clone came up once. The gene calls are TRBV5-1 and TRBJ2-5; possibly TRBD1 for D (5 bases). Germline CDR1 and CDR2: SGHRS and YFSETQ. The CDR3 has 15 residues. Trimming pared 3 bases from V and 2 bases from J, leaving 14 bases between. The chain's CDR3 is CASSSPQGIQETQYF. The CDR3 DNA is TGCGCCAGCAGCTCGCCTCAGGGAATACAAGAGACCCAGTACTTC.

The rearrangement links TRBV4-3 to TRBJ1-2; 7 bases line up with TRBD1. Germline V CDR1 and CDR2: LGHNA, YSLEER. CDR3 size: 14 residues. V was clipped by 6 bases and J by 8 bases; unmatched bases: 12. The CDR3 here is CASRQPGQRTGYTF. For the CDR3, the DNA is TGCGCCAGCAGACAGCCGGGACAGAGGACCGGCTACACCTTC.